This entry lists 20 T cell receptor beta chains sequenced from one sample in a study of T-cell memory formation after mild COVID-19. One entry per CDR3 protein results from TCRdb running MiXCR on the 5' RACE reads. Of about 40,000 distinct CDR3 sequences in the sample, over 10% were seen once. The sample comprised PBMCs or a T cell subset sorted from them (not recorded which). These receptors all come from a man aged 18 to 30 who had mild COVID-19 (a few samples of this study predate the infection). Cell type and time point are not known.

This clonotype came up many times. V gene TRBV15 combines with J gene TRBJ2-5; D remains unclear. There are 14 residues in the CDR3. Germline CDR1 is LNHNV and CDR2 is YYDKDF (reference sequence). Trimming removed 0 bases from V and 0 bases from J, with 5 bases in between. CDR3 protein: CATSRDGYQETQYF. Written as DNA, the CDR3 is TGTGCCACCAGCAGAGACGGGTACCAAGAGACCCAGTACTTC. Together with reference TRBV15 and TRBJ2-5, the CDR3 gives the full variable domain: DAMVIQNPRYQVTQFGKPVTLSCSQTLNHNVMYWYQQKSSQAPKLLFHYYDKDFNNEADTPDNFQSRRPNTSFCFLDIRSPGLGDTAMYLCATSRDGYQETQYFGPGTRLLVL.

This clonotype showed up many times. The chain employs TRBV7-9 and TRBJ1-1, with 10 nucleotides matching TRBD1. After removal of 2 bases from V and 11 bases from J, the junction contained 8 bases not matched to a gene. CDR1 SEHNR and CDR2 FQNEAQ come from the germline V gene (reference sequence). CDR3 length: 14 amino acids. CDR3 in amino acids: CASSLSGTGALAFF. The CDR3 region has the DNA TGTGCCAGCAGCTTATCCGGGACAGGGGCGTTGGCTTTCTTT.

In its sample, this clonotype was seen many times. This sequence joins TRBV5-1 and TRBJ2-1; 7 bases align to TRBD2. Per the germline V gene, CDR1 is SGHRS and CDR2 is YFSETQ. The CDR3 is 14 amino acids. The trim removed 0 bases at V and 9 bases at J, leaving 6 bases unmatched. The CDR3 nucleotides are TGCGCCAGCAGCTTGGTCGGTAGCGGGTCTGAGCAGTTCTTC. Amino acid sequence: CASSLVGSGSEQFF. Complete variable domain (other parts from reference TRBV5-1 and TRBJ2-1): KAGVTQTPRYLIKTRGQQVTLSCSPISGHRSVSWYQQTPGQGLQFLFEYFSETQRNKGNFPGRFSGRQFSNSRSEMNVSTLELGDSALYLCASSLVGSGSEQFFGPGTRLTVL.

Ten or more counts support this clonotype. The chain joins TRBV4-3 to TRBJ2-7; TRBD1 matches at 7 bases. This CDR3 contains 13 residues. Trimming removed 1 base from V and 3 bases from J; junction bases left unmatched: 0. The germline V gene has CDR1 LGHNA and CDR2 YSLEER. Written as DNA, the CDR3 is TGCGCCAGCAGCCAAGGGGACAGCTACGAGCAGTACTTC. Protein product: CASSQGDSYEQYF.

This clonotype was found many times. This chain uses TRBV9 with TRBJ1-6; D gene uncertain. The V gene's germline CDR1 is SGDLS and CDR2 YYNGEE. Trimming shortened V by 0 bases and J by 5 bases, and 9 bases separated the two germline ends. The CDR3 has 15 amino acids. The CDR3 sequence is CASSVAAQDNSPLHF. The CDR3 coding sequence is TGTGCCAGCAGCGTAGCCGCCCAGGATAATTCACCCCTCCACTTT.

With respect to this clonotype: Mismatch with germline at one junction end may stem from a read error. V and J are TRBV7-7 and TRBJ2-1, with a weak D call TRBD2 (5 bases). Germline CDR1 is SSHAT and CDR2 is FNYEAQ (reference sequence). The CDR3 is 16 amino acids. The CDR3 DNA follows: TGTGCTAGCAGCCGACTCTCGGGGAACTCCTACAATGAGCAGTTCTTC. This codes for CASSRLSGNSYNEQFF.

This clonotype was detected ten times or more. This chain connects TRBV18 to TRBJ1-5, with D possibly being TRBD1 (5 bases). The ends were cut back, 2 bases at V and 6 bases at J, with 11 bases in the middle. Germline lookup yields CDR1 KGHSH and CDR2 LQKENI. This CDR3 has 14 residues. CDR3: CASSPEAGSQPQHF. In nucleotides, the CDR3 is TGTGCCAGCTCACCAGAGGCAGGGAGTCAGCCCCAGCATTTT.

This clonotype was observed many times. The chain is built from TRBV30 and TRBJ2-5; D gene uncertain. Trimming took 5 bases from V and 2 from J, leaving 9 bases between them. Germline-derived CDR1 and CDR2 are GTSNPN and SVGIG (reference sequence). The CDR3 is 12 residues long. CDR3 in amino acids: CAWGSSQETQYF. In nucleotides, the CDR3 is TGTGCCTGGGGGTCGTCTCAAGAGACCCAGTACTTC. The variable domain in full, completed from reference TRBV30 and TRBJ2-5, reads SQTIHQWPATLVQPVGSPLSLECTVEGTSNPNLYWYRQAAGRGLQLLFYSVGIGQISSEVPQNLSASRPQDRQFILSSKKLLLSDSGFYLCAWGSSQETQYFGPGTRLLVL.

This clonotype was seen many times. The rearrangement joins TRBV4-3 to TRBJ2-1; tentative D call: TRBD2 (5 bases). Germline values: CDR1 LGHNA, CDR2 YSLEER. V lost 7 bases, J lost 0 bases, and 16 bases lay in between. This CDR3 region has 16 residues. DNA of the CDR3: TGCGCCAGCACCCCCACGGCGGGTAGCTCCTACAATGAGCAGTTCTTC. Residues: CASTPTAGSSYNEQFF.

This clonotype occurred many times. This chain connects TRBV29-1 to TRBJ2-7; 9 bases agree with TRBD1. CDR3 length equals 12 residues. Germline V lookup: CDR1 SQVTM, CDR2 ANQGSEA. V lost 6 bases to trimming and J lost 2 bases; unmatched junction nucleotides: 2. CDR3 in amino acids: CSVGQGTYEQYF. CDR3 nucleotides: TGCAGCGTCGGACAGGGGACCTACGAGCAGTACTTC.

There are many counts of this clonotype. J is TRBJ2-5 and V is TRBV9; 11 bases are shared with TRBD2. The CDR3 is 17 amino acids. CDR1 SGDLS and CDR2 YYNGEE come from the germline V gene. The V gene end was trimmed by 0 bases and the J gene end by 1 base; junction bases not matched to a gene: 5. CDR3 sequence: CASSVGSSGGRQETQYF. In nucleotides, the CDR3 is TGTGCCAGCAGCGTAGGGTCTAGCGGGGGGCGCCAAGAGACCCAGTACTTC.

This clonotype was seen many times. This sequence joins TRBV6-4 and TRBJ2-1, with 10 nucleotides matching TRBD2. CDR1 MRHNA and CDR2 SNTAGT come from the germline V gene. The CDR3 is 14 amino acids. The V segment lost 4 bases and the J segment 5 bases; nucleotides outside the gene matches: 2. The CDR3 spells CASSGLAGNNEQFF. The CDR3 nucleotides are TGTGCCAGCAGTGGACTAGCGGGTAACAATGAGCAGTTCTTC.

This clonotype appeared many times. The chain joins TRBV5-1 to TRBJ2-2; 8 bases line up with TRBD1. The CDR3 has 14 residues. Germline V gene data show CDR1 as SGHRS and CDR2 as YFSETQ. V lost 3 bases, J lost 7 bases, and 5 bases stayed unmatched. The CDR3 region has the DNA TGCGCCAGCAGCTATGACAGGGGCGACGGGGAGCTGTTTTTT. Residues: CASSYDRGDGELFF.

This clonotype was counted many times. The chain couples TRBV7-2 to TRBJ2-3, with D perhaps matching TRBD2 (5 bases). The length of the CDR3 is 13 residues. Germline values: CDR1 SGHTA, CDR2 FQGNSA. Between the trimmed V and J ends, which lost 5 bases and 6 bases, there was a span of 12 bases. The CDR3 protein is CASSGGPGDTQYF. DNA of the CDR3: TGTGCCAGCAGCGGCGGTCCGGGGGATACGCAGTATTTT.

This clonotype was recorded at least ten times. This chain uses TRBV12-3 or TRBV12-4 with TRBJ1-1; D may be TRBD1 (5 bases). The V gene lost 2 bases and the J gene lost 3 bases, with 10 bases spanning the gap. There are 14 residues in the CDR3. CDR3 bases: TGTGCCAGCAGTTTATCGGTGGGGGACACTGAAGCTTTCTTT. Its protein product is CASSLSVGDTEAFF.

This clonotype came up many times. V is TRBV12-3 or TRBV12-4 and J is TRBJ1-1, with D perhaps TRBD1 (5 bases). The CDR3 has 15 residues. Trimming removed 4 bases at V and 4 bases at J, with 16 bases between. As DNA, the CDR3 is TGTGCCAGCAGTTCCCTGGTTGGGGGGTCCACTGAAGCTTTCTTT. It is translated as CASSSLVGGSTEAFF.

This clonotype was seen repeatedly, ten times or more. The chain couples TRBV24-1 to TRBJ2-2; TRBD2 is a possible D gene (6 bases). V was clipped by 6 bases and J by 1 base, with 14 bases between them. The CDR3 has 16 amino acids. Germline loops: CDR1 KGHDR, CDR2 SFDVKD. The CDR3: CATSSGRRGNTGELFF. For the CDR3, the DNA is TGTGCCACCAGTTCTGGGCGGCGGGGGAACACCGGGGAGCTGTTTTTT.

The table lists this clonotype with many counts. The chain joins TRBV27 to TRBJ2-1; TRBD1 is a possible D gene (5 bases). This CDR3 has 13 amino acids. The germline CDR1 and CDR2 sequences are MNHEY and SMNVEV (reference sequence). Trimming pared 7 bases from V and 6 bases from J, leaving 13 bases between. CDR3 amino acids: CASTSHTGNEQFF. Here the CDR3 DNA reads TGTGCCAGCACCTCCCACACAGGCAATGAGCAGTTCTTC.

This clonotype was seen many times. The chain joins TRBV7-2 to TRBJ1-6, with TRBD1 matching over 8 bases. Germline CDR1 is SGHTA and CDR2 is FQGNSA. J lost 7 bases, V lost 1 base, and 3 bases had no gene match. The CDR3 loop spans 15 amino acids. As DNA, the CDR3 is TGTGCCAGCAGCTTAGGGACAGGGATGAATTCACCCCTCCACTTT. It yields the protein CASSLGTGMNSPLHF.

CDR3: CASRMGQGKMNEQFF. CDR3 coding DNA: TGTGCCAGCAGAATGGGACAGGGTAAAATGAATGAGCAGTTCTTC. The chain carries TRBV7-9 and TRBJ2-1; 9 bases line up with TRBD1. Unmatched junction bases numbered 10, after V lost 6 bases and J lost 7 bases. The CDR3 extends over 15 amino acids. Germline values: CDR1 SEHNR, CDR2 FQNEAQ (reference sequence).